Below are 27 T cell receptor beta chains sequenced from a single sample in a study of T-cell memory formation after mild COVID-19. One entry per CDR3 protein results from TCRdb running MiXCR on the 5' RACE reads. Among roughly 280,000 distinct CDR3 sequences listed, roughly 8.2% were seen once. Sequenced sample: PBMCs or a T cell subset sorted from them (not recorded which). Receptor source: a man aged 18-30 years who had mild COVID-19 (a few samples of this study predate the infection). Cell type and time point are not known.

This clonotype was counted a few times. The chain couples TRBV27 to TRBJ2-3; 7 nucleotides line up with TRBD1. The V and J ends lost 6 bases and 2 bases, in that order; junction bases with no gene match: 5. CDR1 is MNHEY, CDR2 SMNVEV, per germline (reference sequence). This CDR3 comprises 14 residues. The CDR3 DNA reads TGTGCCAGCAGATCGGGACAGTACACAGATACGCAGTATTTT. Translating gives CASRSGQYTDTQYF.

The J gene is TRBJ2-5, the V gene TRBV23-1; no clear D gene. TRBV23-1 is assigned to the ORF class and has an uncertain function. The CDR3 length is 15 residues. Trimming took off 1 base at V and 1 base at J, with 10 bases between the two ends. The CDR3, as DNA: TGCGCCAGCAGTCAATTGCCGGATGTCCAAGAGACCCAGTACTTC. This gives the protein CASSQLPDVQETQYF.

The gene calls are TRBV7-9 and TRBJ2-1; tentative D call: TRBD1 (5 bases). Trimming shortened V by 1 base and J by 7 bases, and 17 bases separated the two germline ends. The CDR3 is 16 amino acids. In germline, CDR1 is SEHNR, CDR2 FQNEAQ (reference sequence). CDR3 in DNA: TGTGCCAGCAGCTTAGAGTGGGTGGGGCTAGTGAATGAGCAGTTCTTC. It codes for CASSLEWVGLVNEQFF.

The chain uses TRBV18 and TRBJ2-3; no reliable D call. The V end lost 3 bases, the J end lost 2 bases, and 9 bases lay between the germline ends. Germline V CDR1 and CDR2: KGHSH, LQKENI. This CDR3 has 14 residues. The DNA for the CDR3 is TGTGCCAGCTCACCCTCCTCGAACACAGATACGCAGTATTTT. Translated: CASSPSSNTDTQYF.

This clonotype has more than one count but fewer than ten. This rearrangement joins TRBV7-6 to TRBJ1-2, with 8 bases lining up with TRBD1. Germline V gene lookup returns CDR1 SGHVS and CDR2 FNYEAQ. The CDR3 is 13 amino acids. The ends lost 4 bases at V and 8 bases at J; junction bases unmatched: 6. The CDR3 is CASSSGQGSGYTF. The CDR3 DNA reads TGTGCCAGCAGCTCCGGACAGGGATCCGGCTACACCTTC.

This clonotype was counted many times. The chain couples TRBV20-1 to TRBJ2-7; 12 nucleotides agree with TRBD1. V was clipped by 3 bases and J by 4 bases; unmatched bases: 4. This CDR3 is built from 14 residues. CDR1 is DFQATT, CDR2 SNEGSKA, per germline (reference sequence). The DNA for the CDR3 is TGCAGTGCTAGGGGACAGGGGGCGAAGTACGAGCAGTACTTC. This sequence encodes CSARGQGAKYEQYF.

In this sample, this clonotype turned up many times. V and J are TRBV20-1 and TRBJ2-7; TRBD2 aligns across 7 bases. With V trimmed by 5 bases and J by 4 bases, 11 bases remained unmatched. The CDR3 has 14 amino acids. Germline loops: CDR1 DFQATT, CDR2 SNEGSKA (reference sequence). CDR3 bases: TGCAGTGCTGGAGGGGTGAGCGGGGTATACGAGCAGTACTTC. Translating it yields CSAGGVSGVYEQYF.

This clonotype was found many times. The chain has TRBV7-9 and TRBJ1-4; D perhaps matches TRBD1 (6 bases). The CDR3 is made up of 14 amino acids. The ends were cut back, 6 bases at V and 3 bases at J, with 11 bases in the middle. The germline CDR1 and CDR2 sequences are SEHNR and FQNEAQ (reference sequence). The CDR3 region is CASSFGTSNEKLFF. In nucleotides, the CDR3 is TGTGCCAGCAGTTTCGGGACATCTAATGAAAAACTGTTTTTT.

The chain joins TRBV6-2 or TRBV6-3 to TRBJ2-3; tentative D call: TRBD2 (6 bases). Germline CDR1 reads MNHEY; CDR2 reads SVGEGT. This CDR3 region has 18 residues. V lost 0 bases and J lost 0, with 16 bases in between. CDR3 amino acids: CASSYSNPGVGSTDTQYF. The CDR3 nucleotides are TGTGCCAGCAGTTACTCGAACCCGGGAGTTGGGAGCACAGATACGCAGTATTTT.

In the case of this clonotype: This could be a read error, since a much larger clone is one nucleotide away. This sequence joins TRBV2 and TRBJ2-7; D possibly corresponds to TRBD2 (5 bases). Germline V gene data show CDR1 as SNHLY and CDR2 as FYNNEI. Trimming cost V 2 bases and J 7 bases, with 12 bases left between them. The CDR3 runs to 13 residues. This CDR3 is CASSENEGLEQYF. Written as DNA, the CDR3 is TGTGCCAGCAGTGAAAACGAGGGCCTGGAGCAGTACTTC.

The chain uses TRBV6-6 and TRBJ1-1; D gene uncertain. CDR1 and CDR2 from the germline V gene are MNHNY and SVGAGI (reference sequence). The CDR3 is made up of 13 amino acids. The CDR3 DNA reads TGTGCAAATGCGGCTCAGCTGAACACTGAAGCTTTCTTT. Translating it yields CANAAQLNTEAFF.

This clonotype occurred a few times. Here the CDR3 reads CASSVDRDSYEQYF. In nucleotides, the CDR3 is TGTGCCAGCAGCGTCGACAGGGACTCCTACGAGCAGTACTTC. The chain uses TRBV11-2 and TRBJ2-7, with 7 bases aligning to TRBD1. There are 14 residues in the CDR3. V shed 5 bases, J shed 0 bases, and the junction held 4 bases outside the gene matches. CDR1 is SGHAT, CDR2 FQNNGV, per germline.

Written as DNA, the CDR3 is TGTGCCAGCACCCCCGGGGGGAGAAGGGACGAGCAGTACGTC. Translation gives CASTPGGRRDEQYV. The rearrangement links TRBV6-6 to TRBJ2-7; 7 bases line up with TRBD2. The CDR3 is 14 amino acids. From germline, CDR1 is MNHNY and CDR2 SVGAGI (reference sequence). Trimming removed 7 bases from V and 5 bases from J; junction bases left unmatched: 11.

V and J are TRBV4-3 and TRBJ2-3, with D maybe TRBD1 (5 bases). V dropped 0 bases and J dropped 7 bases, with 14 bases sitting between them. The CDR3 runs to 15 residues. Germline assignment: CDR1 LGHNA and CDR2 YSLEER. The CDR3 DNA follows: TGCGCCAGCAGCCAAGAACAGGCGCGGAGACATACGCAGTATTTT. Translating gives CASSQEQARRHTQYF.

This clonotype was found many times. J is TRBJ2-1 and V is TRBV29-1; tentative D call: TRBD2 (5 bases). This CDR3 is 11 amino acids long. V lost 5 bases and J lost 6, with 8 bases in between. Germline V gene sequence: CDR1 SQVTM, CDR2 ANQGSEA. CDR3 protein: CSVSGVNEQFF. The CDR3 bases are TGCAGCGTTTCCGGGGTCAATGAGCAGTTCTTC.

This clonotype was counted at least ten times. The gene calls are TRBV20-1 and TRBJ2-7; 12 bases line up with TRBD2. With 3 bases clipped from V and 7 bases from J, the junction kept 7 bases outside the gene matches. The CDR3 is 14 residues long. CDR1 and CDR2 (germline): DFQATT, SNEGSKA (reference sequence). CDR3 protein: CSASFMTSGGEQYF. The CDR3 nucleotides read TGCAGTGCTAGCTTTATGACTAGCGGGGGTGAGCAGTACTTC.

This clonotype was counted between two and nine times. The genes are TRBV7-9 and TRBJ2-5; maybe TRBD1 (6 bases). CDR1 SEHNR and CDR2 FQNEAQ come from the germline V gene (reference sequence). V was pared by 5 bases and J by 5 bases, with 21 bases between. There are 16 residues in the CDR3. The CDR3 region has the DNA TGTGCCAGCAGCCTACTCCGGGCAGGGGTTACGGAGACCCAGTACTTC. It codes for CASSLLRAGVTETQYF. The complete variable domain, with remaining parts taken from reference TRBV7-9 and TRBJ2-5, reads DTGVSQNPRHKITKRGQNVTFRCDPISEHNRLYWYRQTLGQGPEFLTYFQNEAQLEKSRLLSDRFSAERPKGSFSTLEIQRTEQGDSAMYLCASSLLRAGVTETQYFGPGTRLLVL.

V usage is TRBV6-1 and J usage is TRBJ2-7, with 13 nucleotides matching TRBD2. The J segment lost 3 bases and the V segment lost 4 bases, leaving 12 bases of the junction unmatched. This CDR3 contains 18 residues. Germline loops: CDR1 MNHNS, CDR2 SASEGT. The CDR3 here is CASSARLAGGPNYYEQYV. CDR3 DNA: TGTGCCAGCAGTGCGAGACTAGCGGGGGGTCCGAACTACTACGAGCAGTACGTC.

In this sample, this clonotype turned up a few times. The V and J genes are TRBV5-1 and TRBJ2-5; TRBD2 matches 7 bases. Germline CDR1 reads SGHRS; CDR2 reads YFSETQ. The trim removed 2 bases at V and 5 bases at J, leaving 3 bases unmatched. CDR3 size: 13 residues. In nucleotides, the CDR3 is TGCGCCAGCAGCTTAGCGGGAATCGAGACCCAGTACTTC. Its translation is CASSLAGIETQYF. The full variable domain, its missing parts supplied by reference TRBV5-1 and TRBJ2-5, is KAGVTQTPRYLIKTRGQQVTLSCSPISGHRSVSWYQQTPGQGLQFLFEYFSETQRNKGNFPGRFSGRQFSNSRSEMNVSTLELGDSALYLCASSLAGIETQYFGPGTRLLVL.

The sample holds a few counts of this clonotype. The chain recombines TRBV4-2 with TRBJ2-2, with TRBD2 matching 11 bases. After removal of 1 base from V and 4 bases from J, the junction contained 11 bases not matched to a gene. The CDR3 totals 19 residues. Germline V gene sequence: CDR1 LGHNA, CDR2 YNFKEQ. CDR3 coding DNA: TGTGCCAGCAGCCAAGGAGCTCTAGCGGGGGGCAAGGGCACCGGGGAGCTGTTTTTT. It codes for CASSQGALAGGKGTGELFF.

This clonotype has just a few counts. The chain has TRBV3-1 and TRBJ2-5; tentative D call: TRBD2 (5 bases). Looked up from germline, CDR1 is LGHDT and CDR2 is YNNKEL (reference sequence). CDR3 length equals 20 residues. Between the trimmed V and J ends, which lost 1 base and 1 base, there was a span of 25 bases. This CDR3 is CASSQARRGQAGAPQETQYF. The CDR3 coding sequence is TGTGCCAGCAGCCAAGCCAGGAGAGGGCAGGCCGGCGCACCCCAAGAGACCCAGTACTTC.

This clonotype occurred many times. The CDR3 sequence is CASSFIYSYNEQFF. The CDR3 DNA reads as TGTGCCAGCAGCTTTATTTACTCCTACAATGAGCAGTTCTTC. The genes are TRBV7-2 and TRBJ2-1, with D unresolved. V gave up 3 bases and J gave up 0 bases, with 6 bases separating them. This CDR3 region has 14 residues. Germline V gives CDR1 SGHTA, CDR2 FQGNSA. The entire variable domain, with the rest obtained from reference TRBV7-2 and TRBJ2-1, is as follows: GAGVSQSPSNKVTEKGKDVELRCDPISGHTALYWYRQSLGQGLEFLIYFQGNSAPDKSGLPSDRFSAERTGGSVSTLTIQRTQQEDSAVYLCASSFIYSYNEQFFGPGTRLTVL.

This clonotype was counted ten times or more. The CDR3 sequence is CASSLAPVAITDHGYTF. The CDR3 bases are TGTGCCAGCAGTTTAGCGCCGGTTGCCATTACGGACCATGGCTACACCTTC. The chain has TRBV12-3 or TRBV12-4 and TRBJ1-2; D call uncertain. Trimming removed 0 bases at V and 6 bases at J, with 20 bases between. The CDR3 contains 17 residues.

This clonotype was seen a handful of times. The V call is TRBV7-6, the J call TRBJ1-5, with D unresolved. Trimming shortened V by 5 bases and J by 5 bases, and 10 bases separated the two germline ends. The germline V gene has CDR1 SGHVS and CDR2 FNYEAQ. CDR3 size: 13 residues. The CDR3 DNA reads as TGTGCCAGCAGCCCCGACATCTATCAGCCCCAGCATTTT. Amino acids: CASSPDIYQPQHF.

This clonotype was seen more than once but under ten times. The chain links TRBV6-5 to TRBJ2-5, with D possibly called TRBD1 or TRBD2 (5 bases each). V lost 6 bases and J lost 5, with 16 bases in between. The germline CDR1 and CDR2 sequences are MNHEY and SVGAGI. This CDR3 has 14 amino acids. The CDR3 DNA sequence: TGTGCCAGCAGACCCCTACACGGGGCGGAGACCCAGTACTTC. This gives the protein CASRPLHGAETQYF.

V gene TRBV6-2 or TRBV6-3 combines with J gene TRBJ1-5; D gene uncertain. Germline loops: CDR1 MNHEY, CDR2 SVGEGT. Between the trimmed V and J ends, which lost 6 bases and 4 bases, there was a span of 13 bases. The CDR3 totals 14 residues. The DNA of the CDR3 is TGTGCCAGCAGCCAACGGACCGAGAATCAGCCCCAGCATTTT. It codes for CASSQRTENQPQHF.

In its sample, this clonotype was seen a few times. The chain joins TRBV12-3 or TRBV12-4 to TRBJ1-4; D not certain. Trimming took 6 bases from V and 0 from J, leaving 11 bases between them. The length of the CDR3 is 15 residues. As DNA, the CDR3 is TGTGCCAGCAGCCTCTCTAGCACAACTAATGAAAAACTGTTTTTT. It yields the protein CASSLSSTTNEKLFF.